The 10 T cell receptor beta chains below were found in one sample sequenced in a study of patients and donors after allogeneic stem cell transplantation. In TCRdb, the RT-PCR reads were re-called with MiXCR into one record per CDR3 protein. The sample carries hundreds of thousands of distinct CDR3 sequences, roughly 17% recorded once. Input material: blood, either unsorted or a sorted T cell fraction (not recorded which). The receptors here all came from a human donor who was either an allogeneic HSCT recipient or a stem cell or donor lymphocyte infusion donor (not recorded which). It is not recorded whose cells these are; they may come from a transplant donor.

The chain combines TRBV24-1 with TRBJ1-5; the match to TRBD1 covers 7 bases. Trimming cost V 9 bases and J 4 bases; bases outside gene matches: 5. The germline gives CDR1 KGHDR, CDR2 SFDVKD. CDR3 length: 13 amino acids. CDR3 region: CATSDRANQPQHF. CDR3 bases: TGTGCCACCTCCGACAGGGCGAATCAGCCCCAGCATTTT.

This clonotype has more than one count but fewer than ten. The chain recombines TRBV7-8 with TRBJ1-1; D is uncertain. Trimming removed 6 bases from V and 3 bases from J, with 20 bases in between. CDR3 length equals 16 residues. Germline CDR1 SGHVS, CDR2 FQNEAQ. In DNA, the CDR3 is TGTGCCAGCAGGGGGAAGGACGTTATTGGGTACACTGAAGCTTTCTTT. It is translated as CASRGKDVIGYTEAFF.

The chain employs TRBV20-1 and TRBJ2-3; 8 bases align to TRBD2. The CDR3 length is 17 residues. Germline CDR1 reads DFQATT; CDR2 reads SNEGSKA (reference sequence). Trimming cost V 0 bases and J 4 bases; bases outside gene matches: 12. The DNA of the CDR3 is TGCAGTGCTAGAGACCTCAAACGGGGGGGCCGGGCAGATACGCAGTATTTT. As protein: CSARDLKRGGRADTQYF.

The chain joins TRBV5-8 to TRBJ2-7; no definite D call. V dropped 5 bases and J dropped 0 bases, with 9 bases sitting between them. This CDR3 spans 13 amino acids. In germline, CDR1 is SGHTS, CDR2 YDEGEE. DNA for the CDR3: TGTGCCAGCAGGAAATTTTTCTCCTACGAGCAGTACTTC. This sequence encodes CASRKFFSYEQYF.

CDR3 amino acids: CSAGGGRGKDGYTF. The CDR3, as DNA: TGCAGCGCCGGCGGGGGTAGAGGAAAGGATGGCTACACCTTC. The chain joins TRBV29-1 to TRBJ1-2, with TRBD1 as a possible D gene (5 bases). This CDR3 is 14 amino acids long. V was pared by 7 bases and J by 6 bases, with 21 bases between. Germline-derived CDR1 and CDR2 are SQVTM and ANQGSEA.

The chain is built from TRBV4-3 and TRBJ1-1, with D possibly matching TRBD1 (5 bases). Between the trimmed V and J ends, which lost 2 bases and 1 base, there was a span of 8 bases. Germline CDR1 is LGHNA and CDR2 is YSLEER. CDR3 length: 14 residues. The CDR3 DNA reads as TGCGCCAGCAGCCAATGGGGGGGGAACACTGAAGCTTTCTTT. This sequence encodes CASSQWGGNTEAFF.

CDR3 sequence reads: CAISGDVYNEQFF. The CDR3 DNA reads as TGTGCCATCAGTGGGGACGTATACAATGAGCAGTTCTTC. This chain joins TRBV10-3 and TRBJ2-1; TRBD1 or TRBD2 may be the D gene (5 bases each). The CDR3 contains 13 residues. V lost 4 bases and J 4 bases, leaving 8 bases between the germline ends. Germline V gives CDR1 ENHRY, CDR2 SYGVKD.

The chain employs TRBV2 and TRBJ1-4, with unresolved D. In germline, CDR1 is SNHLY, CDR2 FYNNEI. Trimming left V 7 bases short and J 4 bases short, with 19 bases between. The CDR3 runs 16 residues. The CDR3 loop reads CASTSRRLGGNEKLFF. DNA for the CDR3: TGTGCCAGCACCTCGCGGAGGCTGGGAGGTAATGAAAAACTGTTTTTT.

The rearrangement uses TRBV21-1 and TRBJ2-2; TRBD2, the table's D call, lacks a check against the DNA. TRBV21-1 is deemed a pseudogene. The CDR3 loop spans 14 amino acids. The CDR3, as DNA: TGTGCCAGCAGCAATTGGCCCACGGGGGGGGAGCTGTTTTTT. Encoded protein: CASSNWPTGGELFF.

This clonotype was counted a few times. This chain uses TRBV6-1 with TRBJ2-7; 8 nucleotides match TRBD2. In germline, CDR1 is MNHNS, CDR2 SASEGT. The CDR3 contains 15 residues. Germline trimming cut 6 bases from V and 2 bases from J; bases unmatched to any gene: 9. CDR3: CASRRLAGTAYEQYF. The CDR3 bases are TGTGCCAGCAGACGATTAGCGGGGACCGCCTACGAGCAGTACTTC.